This T cell receptor beta chain was sequenced in a study of chemoradiotherapy in HPV16-positive cancers. Study-level points and caveats: During treatment, candidate HPV-specific clones and E7-related motifs expanded in tumor. HPV-responsive T-cell expansion during chemoradiotherapy was linked to improved recurrence-free survival in HPV16-positive patients.

V was cut by 3 bases and J by 1 base, with 13 bases left in between. This CDR3 comprises 15 residues. Germline-derived CDR1 and CDR2 are SGHDT and YYEEEE. This clone was seen a few times. Its antigen is unidentified. The data were produced by immunoSEQ multiplex PCR, yet TCRdb's version contains in-frame clones alone and is incomplete. The sample lists about 68,000 clones; roughly 86% were seen once. The chain employs TRBV5-6 and TRBJ1-1; TRBD1 is a possible D gene (6 bases). The clonotype originates from a human donor with HPV-associated anogenital cancer. Sequences were derived from blood, sampled from a patient who underwent chemoradiotherapy. The CDR3 reads CASSWSQQGNTEAFF. The CDR3 DNA sequence: TGTGCCAGCAGCTGGTCTCAACAGGGGAACACTGAAGCTTTCTTT. Using reference TRBV5-6 and TRBJ1-1 for the parts outside the CDR3, the full variable domain is DAGVTQSPTHLIKTRGQQVTLRCSPKSGHDTVSWYQQALGQGPQFIFQYYEEEERQRGNFPDRFSGHQFPNYSSELNVNALLLGDSALYLCASSWSQQGNTEAFFGQGTRLTVV.